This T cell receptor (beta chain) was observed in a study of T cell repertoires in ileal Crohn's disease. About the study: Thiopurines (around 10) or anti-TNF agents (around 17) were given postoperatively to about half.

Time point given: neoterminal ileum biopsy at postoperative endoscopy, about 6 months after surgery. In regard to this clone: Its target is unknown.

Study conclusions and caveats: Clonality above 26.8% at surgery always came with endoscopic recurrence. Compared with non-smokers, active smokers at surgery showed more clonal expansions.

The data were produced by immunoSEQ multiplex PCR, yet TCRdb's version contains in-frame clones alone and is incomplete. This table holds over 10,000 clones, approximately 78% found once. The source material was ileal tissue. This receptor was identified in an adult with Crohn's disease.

The CDR3 DNA sequence: TGCGCCAGCAGCTCGTCACAGTTCTCTGGGGCCAACGTCCTGACTTTC. It specifies CASSSSQFSGANVLTF. V and J are TRBV5-1 and TRBJ2-6; no clear D gene. This CDR3 spans 16 amino acids. Trimming left V 3 bases short and J 0 bases short, with 10 bases between. Germline V gene data show CDR1 as SGHRS and CDR2 as YFSETQ.